This T cell receptor (beta chain) was identified in a study of OX40 agonist ivuxolimab in advanced cancers. Assay used: immunoSEQ multiplex PCR; TCRdb lists only in-frame clones, some missing. The profile shows more than 35,000 clones, 80% to 90% of them singletons. Whole-study findings and limits: Partial responders receiving 0.1-3.0 mg/kg showed among the lowest clonal expansion.

About this clone: Its cognate antigen is unknown.

The sequence was collected from an adult with an advanced solid tumor such as melanoma, head and neck, liver or kidney cancer. This specimen consisted of CD4+ or CD8+ T cells sorted from blood, obtained in a trial of the OX40 agonist ivuxolimab.

In nucleotides, the CDR3 is TGTGCCAGCAGTCATTCGGGGGATTACGAGCAGTACTTC. Encoded protein: CASSHSGDYEQYF. V usage is TRBV7-3 and J usage is TRBJ2-7; D may be TRBD2 (6 bases). This CDR3 spans 13 amino acids. V was pared by 6 bases and J by 4 bases, with 13 bases between. In germline, CDR1 is SGHTA, CDR2 FQGTGA. Based on the CDR3 plus reference TRBV7-3 and TRBJ2-7, the full variable domain is GAGVSQTPSNKVTEKGKYVELRCDPISGHTALYWYRQSLGQGPEFLIYFQGTGAADDSGLPNDRFFAVRPEGSVSTLKIQRTERGDSAVYLCASSHSGDYEQYFGPGTRLTVT.